The clone carrying this T cell receptor beta chain was counted between two and nine times. The antigen is unknown. The intended depth for sequencing was 1 in 200,000 to 1 in 1 million T cells. The repertoire was sequenced with immunoSEQ multiplex PCR; TCRdb's copy has only in-frame clones and lacks some. The repertoire holds more than 200,000 clones, around 75% seen once, with approximately 6% in the top ten. This CDR3 comprises 11 residues. Germline CDR1 reads DFQATT; CDR2 reads SNEGSKA (reference sequence). Trimming cost V 5 bases and J 8 bases, with 12 bases left between them. The sample originates from a study of cytotoxic CD8 clonotypes in ibrutinib-treated CLL. Overall study findings and caveats: Measured clonality at baseline was greater than in age-matched healthy donors and tracked with circulating CD8+ T-cell counts.

Sample: PBMCs, taken after 12 months of ibrutinib treatment. The chain carries TRBV20-1 and TRBJ1-2; no clear D. This TCR came from a human donor with chronic lymphocytic leukemia. CDR3 in amino acids: CSADGPGGYTF. CDR3 in DNA: TGCAGTGCTGACGGCCCGGGGGGCTACACCTTC.